This passage covers 2 T cell receptor beta chains from one sample sequenced in a study of control samples from healthy donors and cancer patients. Libraries were prepared by immunoSEQ multiplex PCR; TCRdb keeps only in-frame clonotypes and omits some of them. The sample contains about 190,000 clones, about 89% of which appear only once. The sample taken for sequencing was blood. Receptor source: a man younger than 40 in good health.

This chain joins TRBV2 and TRBJ2-3; 8 bases are a match to TRBD2. The CDR3 is 15 residues long. The ends lost 6 bases at V and 4 bases at J; junction bases unmatched: 9. The V gene's germline CDR1 is SNHLY and CDR2 FYNNEI. The CDR3 reads CASSIRGLAPDTQYF. The CDR3 DNA reads as TGTGCCAGCAGCATACGAGGACTAGCTCCAGATACGCAGTATTTT.

J is TRBJ2-2 and V is TRBV18; 11 bases fit TRBD2. The length of the CDR3 is 15 residues. The V gene end was trimmed by 4 bases and the J gene end by 4 bases; junction bases not matched to a gene: 2. Per germline, CDR1 KGHSH and CDR2 LQKENI. The CDR3: CASSLGTSGTGELFF. The CDR3 region has the DNA TGTGCCAGCTCACTGGGGACTAGCGGCACCGGGGAGCTGTTTTTT.